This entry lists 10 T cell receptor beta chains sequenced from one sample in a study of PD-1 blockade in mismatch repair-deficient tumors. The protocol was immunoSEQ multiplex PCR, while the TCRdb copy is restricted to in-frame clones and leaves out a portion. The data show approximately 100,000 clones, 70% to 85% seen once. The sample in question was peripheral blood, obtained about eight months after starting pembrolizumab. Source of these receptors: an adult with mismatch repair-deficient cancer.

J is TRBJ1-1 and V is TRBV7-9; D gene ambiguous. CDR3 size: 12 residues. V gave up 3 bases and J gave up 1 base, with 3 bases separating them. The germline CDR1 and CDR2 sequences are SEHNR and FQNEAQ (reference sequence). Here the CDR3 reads CASSFGNTEAFF. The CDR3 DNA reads TGTGCCAGCAGCTTCGGGAACACTGAAGCTTTCTTT.

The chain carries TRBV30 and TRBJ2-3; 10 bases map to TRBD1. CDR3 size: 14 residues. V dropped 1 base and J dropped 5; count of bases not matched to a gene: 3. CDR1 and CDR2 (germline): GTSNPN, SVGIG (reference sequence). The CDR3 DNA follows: TGTGCCTGGAGTGCCGACAGGGGGCGAGATACGCAGTATTTT. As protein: CAWSADRGRDTQYF. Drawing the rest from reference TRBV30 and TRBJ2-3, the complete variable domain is SQTIHQWPATLVQPVGSPLSLECTVEGTSNPNLYWYRQAAGRGLQLLFYSVGIGQISSEVPQNLSASRPQDRQFILSSKKLLLSDSGFYLCAWSADRGRDTQYFGPGTRLTVL.

This chain's CDR3 is CASSASGKMGITGELFF. As DNA, the CDR3 is TGTGCCAGCAGCGCTAGCGGGAAAATGGGGATTACCGGGGAGCTGTTTTTT. The V and J genes are TRBV9 and TRBJ2-2; 9 bases match TRBD2. CDR1 is SGDLS, CDR2 YYNGEE, per germline. Losses at the gene ends were 3 bases for V and 5 bases for J; bases not matched to a gene: 11. The CDR3 sequence is 17 residues long.

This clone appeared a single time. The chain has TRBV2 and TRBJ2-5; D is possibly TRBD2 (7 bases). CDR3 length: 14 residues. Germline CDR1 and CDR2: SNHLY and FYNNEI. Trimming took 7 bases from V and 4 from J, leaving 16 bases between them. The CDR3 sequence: CASIQQGGRETQYF. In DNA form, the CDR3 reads TGTGCCAGCATCCAACAGGGAGGGCGAGAGACCCAGTACTTC.

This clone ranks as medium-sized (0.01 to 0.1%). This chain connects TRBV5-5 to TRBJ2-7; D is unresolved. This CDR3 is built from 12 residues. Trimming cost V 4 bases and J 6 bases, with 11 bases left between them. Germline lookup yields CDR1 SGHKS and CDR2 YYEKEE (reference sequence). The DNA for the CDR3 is TGTGCCAGCAGCGCCGACGGGCGCGAGCAGTACTTC. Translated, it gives CASSADGREQYF.

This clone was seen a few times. The CDR3 DNA reads TGTGCCAGCAGCTCGGGACAGGGTGGCACAGATACGCAGTATTTT. This encodes CASSSGQGGTDTQYF. This sequence joins TRBV5-4 and TRBJ2-3; 9 nucleotides line up with TRBD1. The germline CDR1 and CDR2 sequences are SGHNT and YYREEE (reference sequence). This CDR3 spans 15 amino acids. Trimming cost V 3 bases and J 1 base; bases outside gene matches: 3. Variable domain in full (rest from reference TRBV5-4 and TRBJ2-3): ETGVTQSPTHLIKTRGQQVTLRCSSQSGHNTVSWYQQALGQGPQFIFQYYREEENGRGNFPPRFSGLQFPNYSSELNVNALELDDSALYLCASSSGQGGTDTQYFGPGTRLTVL.

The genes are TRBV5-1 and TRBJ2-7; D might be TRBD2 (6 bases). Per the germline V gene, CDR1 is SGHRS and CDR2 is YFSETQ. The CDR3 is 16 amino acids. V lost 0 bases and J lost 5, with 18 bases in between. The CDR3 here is CASSLEGSGSKDEQYF. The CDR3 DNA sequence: TGCGCCAGCAGCTTGGAGGGGTCCGGGAGTAAGGACGAGCAGTACTTC. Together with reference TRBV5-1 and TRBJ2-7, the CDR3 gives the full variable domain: KAGVTQTPRYLIKTRGQQVTLSCSPISGHRSVSWYQQTPGQGLQFLFEYFSETQRNKGNFPGRFSGRQFSNSRSEMNVSTLELGDSALYLCASSLEGSGSKDEQYFGPGTRLTVT.

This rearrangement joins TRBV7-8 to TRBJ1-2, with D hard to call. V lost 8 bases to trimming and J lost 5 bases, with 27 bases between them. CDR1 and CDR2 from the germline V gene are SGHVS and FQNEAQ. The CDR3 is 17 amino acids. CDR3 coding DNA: TGTGCCAGCGCGGAAACTACAACGGCCAATAGATTATATGGCTACACCTTC. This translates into CASAETTTANRLYGYTF. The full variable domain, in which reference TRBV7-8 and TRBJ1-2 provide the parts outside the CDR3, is GAGVSQSPRYKVAKRGQDVALRCDPISGHVSLFWYQQALGQGPEFLTYFQNEAQLDKSGLPSDRFFAERPEGSVSTLKIQRTQQEDSAVYLCASAETTTANRLYGYTFGSGTRLTVV.

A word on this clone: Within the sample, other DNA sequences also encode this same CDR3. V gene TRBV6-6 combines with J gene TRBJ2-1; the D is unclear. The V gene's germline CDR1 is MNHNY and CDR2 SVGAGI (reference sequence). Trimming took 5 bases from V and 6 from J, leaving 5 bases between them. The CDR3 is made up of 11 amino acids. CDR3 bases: TGTGCCAGCAGTCAAGGCAATGAGCAGTTCTTC. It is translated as CASSQGNEQFF.

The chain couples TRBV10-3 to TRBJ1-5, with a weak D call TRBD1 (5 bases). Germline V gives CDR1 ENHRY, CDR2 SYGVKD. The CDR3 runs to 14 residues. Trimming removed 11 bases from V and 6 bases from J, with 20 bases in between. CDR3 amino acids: CAAKDAGLGQPQHF. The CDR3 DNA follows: TGTGCCGCAAAAGACGCGGGGCTGGGTCAGCCCCAGCATTTT.